Listed here is a single T cell receptor (beta chain). The antigen this receptor binds is unknown. No base qualities exist here, and no much larger clone lies one base off it. This sample's time point label indicates: baseline before first vaccination. Samples from vaccinated people were obtained from the UK trials COV001 and COV002, which included a single-blind randomized controlled phase 2/3 trial of AZD1222 (ChAdOx1 nCoV-19) in healthy adults. Trial participant PBMC samples were collected at day 0 and day 28 after the second dose for TCRbeta chain sequencing. The germline V gene supplies CDR1 WSHSY and CDR2 SAAADI. Relative to germline, V is 7 bases shorter and J is 9 bases shorter, with 13 bases between their ends. The CDR3 numbers 12 residues from cysteine through phenylalanine. The read is trimmed to its CDR3 DNA, 36 bases read in frame from base 1. This specimen comes from a study of T cell responses to AZD1222 COVID-19 vaccine (dated by TCRdb to about 2021). In terms of the full investigation: AZD1222 recipients whose second dose came at about 4 weeks and those whose second dose came at about 12 weeks were combined into one group, since spike-specific TCR depth and breadth did not differ between the two schedules. TCR sequencing was performed for about 240 trial participants, of whom around 200 were given two doses of AZD1222 and 26 were given two doses of MenACWY control vaccine. Trial participants were enrolled into age subgroups of 18-55, 56-69 and 70-plus years, which contained about 150, 28 and 57 TCR-sequenced participants, respectively. The research as a whole found: The 56-69-year group was small, and its depth increase did not reach significance, likely because of low power. No day 14 peak-response samples were available, so repertoires were characterized only after the peak T cell response. Participants were mostly white British and included more females than males, and it was suggested by the authors that clonal diversity may have been underestimated. Conclusions about previously exposed vaccinees were limited because only six AZD1222 recipients were SARS-CoV-2 seropositive at baseline. Nearly half of unique spike-specific TCRs reportedly recognized epitopes outside regions mutated in the B.1.351 and B.1.1.7 variants. Vaccine-associated CD4 TCRs spanned the whole spike protein, with dominant responses in regions 160-218 and 743-854. After two AZD1222 doses, both the breadth and the depth of spike-specific TCRs were significantly higher than at day 0 and than in MenACWY recipients.

The CDR3 regions of human TCRbeta chains were subjected to immunosequencing. As for the authors' bioinformatics: Repertoire TCRs were matched against a reference library of SARS-CoV-2-specific TCRs generated with the MIRA antigen-specificity platform. Breadth meant the fraction of unique TCRs that were SARS-CoV-2-associated, whereas depth meant the fraction of total T cells that were SARS-CoV-2-associated. Using the MIRA data, every spike-specific TCR was mapped to the spike region that the TCR reacted to and assigned to either a CD4 or a CD8 class. Log10-transformed breadth and depth values were compared by one-way ANOVA with Sidak's multiple comparisons tests. The table comes from immuneACCESS by way of TCRdb, which keeps in-frame sequences with V and J called. Part of the clones is missing from these tables; in studies checked, under half for an unresolved V gene and the rest for unknown reasons. D and trimming were read from the DNA, whereas the V and J calls and clone size are those reported in that table. The sample table contains about 100,000 clones; only one count was recorded for more than 75% of them. Roughly 15% of the sample is taken by the ten largest.

The rearranged segments are TRBV10-2 and TRBJ2-1; the best D guess is TRBD1, with 5 bases matching. This specimen was peripheral blood, taken on day 0 of AZD1222 vaccination. This receptor was identified in an adult in good health. The CDR3 has the sequence CASTSRQFEQFF. The nucleotide sequence is TGCGCCAGCACTTCCCGACAGTTTGAGCAGTTCTTC.